The 32 T cell receptor beta chains below were found in one sample sequenced in a study of CD8 T cells in ankylosing spondylitis. TCRdb re-derived calls from the 5' RACE reads in MiXCR, one entry per CDR3 protein. Among about 350,000 distinct CDR3 sequences listed, around 20% were seen once. The sequenced material came from blood, either unsorted or a sorted T cell fraction (not recorded which). The receptors were sampled from a male donor with ankylosing spondylitis or in good health (not recorded which).

V is TRBV21-1 and J is TRBJ2-7; TRBD1, the D gene given by the table, was not confirmed from the DNA. TRBV21-1 is a pseudogene locus. The CDR3 has 14 amino acids. The CDR3 DNA reads TGTGCCAGCAGCCAGACAGCCGTATCCTACGAGCAGTACTTC. As protein: CASSQTAVSYEQYF.

The rearrangement uses TRBV10-3 and TRBJ2-3; tentatively, D is TRBD1 or TRBD2 (5 bases each). V lost 7 bases, J lost 3 bases, and 11 bases lay in between. Germline loops: CDR1 ENHRY, CDR2 SYGVKD. The CDR3 runs 13 residues. The CDR3 coding sequence is TGTGCCATCAAGGGACCAGCAACAGATACGCAGTATTTT. Amino acids: CAIKGPATDTQYF.

In its sample, this clonotype was seen a few times. The V and J genes are TRBV5-1 and TRBJ1-2, with D possibly matching TRBD1 (5 bases). The germline V gene has CDR1 SGHRS and CDR2 YFSETQ. V was clipped by 4 bases and J by 6 bases, with 13 bases between them. The CDR3 is 13 residues long. The CDR3 is CASSPVGRDGYTF. CDR3 DNA sequence: TGCGCCAGCAGCCCGGTCGGCAGGGATGGCTACACCTTC.

The genes are TRBV11-2 and TRBJ2-3; tentatively, D is TRBD2 (6 bases). Germline loops: CDR1 SGHAT, CDR2 FQNNGV. CDR3 length: 14 residues. V was shortened by 2 bases and J by 4 bases, with 10 bases between the two germline ends. The CDR3 region is CASSLFWGADTQYF. CDR3 nucleotide sequence: TGTGCCAGCAGCTTATTTTGGGGGGCAGATACGCAGTATTTT.

This clonotype was seen only a few times. The V call is TRBV12-3 or TRBV12-4, the J call TRBJ2-1; tentatively, D is TRBD2 (5 bases). The CDR3 runs to 15 residues. V shed 1 base and J shed 4 bases, with 11 bases lying between them. The CDR3 reads CASSLDTEAYNEQFF. The CDR3, as DNA: TGTGCCAGCAGTTTAGACACGGAGGCGTACAATGAGCAGTTCTTC.

The chain links TRBV29-1 to TRBJ2-2; TRBD1 matches at 8 bases. Per germline, CDR1 SQVTM and CDR2 ANQGSEA. This CDR3 region has 12 residues. With 6 bases clipped from V and 6 bases from J, the junction kept 3 bases outside the gene matches. The CDR3 spells CSVTDRAGELFF. The CDR3 DNA sequence: TGCAGCGTAACGGACAGGGCCGGGGAGCTGTTTTTT.

CDR3 sequence: CSVEVPRVGSYEQYF. Written as DNA, the CDR3 is TGCAGCGTTGAAGTCCCCAGGGTAGGGTCCTACGAGCAGTACTTC. The chain couples TRBV29-1 to TRBJ2-7, with D maybe TRBD1 (5 bases). Trimming shortened V by 1 base and J by 1 base, and 14 bases separated the two germline ends. CDR3 length: 15 residues. CDR1 is SQVTM, CDR2 ANQGSEA, per germline.

A few counts support this clonotype. V is TRBV7-6 and J is TRBJ2-7; D remains unclear. The V gene lost 1 base and the J gene lost 4 bases, with 11 bases spanning the gap. The germline V gene has CDR1 SGHVS and CDR2 FNYEAQ. There are 14 residues in the CDR3. CDR3 sequence reads: CASSLVISRYEQYF. The CDR3 nucleotides are TGTGCCAGCAGCTTAGTAATCTCCCGTTACGAGCAGTACTTC.

This clonotype was counted once. This CDR3 is CSANGVDRDRFAGELFF. CDR3 DNA: TGCAGTGCCAATGGGGTGGACCGGGACAGATTCGCCGGGGAGCTGTTTTTT. V usage is TRBV20-1 and J usage is TRBJ2-2; 7 bases are shared with TRBD1. CDR3 length: 17 residues. Germline CDR1 and CDR2: DFQATT and SNEGSKA (reference sequence). Trimming at V came to 6 bases and at J to 6 bases, leaving 19 bases not matched to a gene.

This clonotype was counted between two and nine times. The chain combines TRBV30 with TRBJ2-5; possibly TRBD2 for D (5 bases). The CDR3 runs to 14 residues. Germline CDR1 and CDR2: GTSNPN and SVGIG (reference sequence). The V end lost 2 bases, the J end lost 2 bases, and 12 bases lay between the germline ends. The DNA of the CDR3 is TGTGCCTGGAGTCCCGGACTGGTGCAAGAGACCCAGTACTTC. This sequence encodes CAWSPGLVQETQYF.

A few counts support this clonotype. This sequence joins TRBV29-1 and TRBJ2-7, with 9 nucleotides matching TRBD1. The V gene's germline CDR1 is SQVTM and CDR2 ANQGSEA. The CDR3 loop spans 13 amino acids. J gave up 0 bases and V 8 bases, and 5 bases lay outside the gene matches. The CDR3, as DNA: TGCAGCATTACAGGGGGCTACTCCTACGAGCAGTACTTC. The encoded protein is CSITGGYSYEQYF.

The rearrangement uses TRBV4-1 and TRBJ2-1, with 9 bases identical to TRBD2. Germline V gene data show CDR1 as MGHRA and CDR2 as YSYEKL. V dropped 3 bases and J dropped 7; count of bases not matched to a gene: 13. The CDR3 sequence is 17 residues long. DNA for the CDR3: TGCGCCAGCAGCCACTCGTCATCGCTAGCGGGGCATAATGAGCAGTTCTTC. It codes for CASSHSSSLAGHNEQFF.

This chain joins TRBV13 and TRBJ2-7, with D perhaps TRBD1 or TRBD2 (5 bases each). This CDR3 has 14 residues. With 0 bases removed from V and 6 bases from J, the gap between germline ends came to 12 bases. Germline V CDR1 and CDR2: PRHDT, FYEKMQ (reference sequence). The chain's CDR3 is CASSLGLLRGEQYF. The CDR3 bases are TGTGCCAGCAGCTTAGGCCTGTTGAGGGGCGAGCAGTACTTC.

This chain uses TRBV12-3 or TRBV12-4 with TRBJ2-2; 8 nucleotides line up with TRBD2. With V trimmed by 3 bases and J by 13 bases, 10 bases remained unmatched. This CDR3 has 14 residues. CDR3 protein: CASSFTSGLWRLFF. Written as DNA, the CDR3 is TGTGCCAGCAGTTTCACTAGCGGCCTCTGGAGGCTGTTTTTT.

This clonotype came up a few times. V and J are TRBV12-3 or TRBV12-4 and TRBJ2-7; D is unclear. This CDR3 comprises 15 residues. V lost 6 bases and J 3 bases, leaving 18 bases between the germline ends. The CDR3 DNA sequence: TGTGCCAGCAGCCCCAACCCCAATCCCAACTACGAGCAGTACTTC. As protein: CASSPNPNPNYEQYF.

A few counts support this clonotype. CDR3 DNA: TGTGCCAGCAGCTTAGTTATGTCCGACGAGCAGTACTTC. Protein sequence: CASSLVMSDEQYF. The chain has TRBV7-9 and TRBJ2-7, with no clear D. This CDR3 contains 13 residues. V dropped 1 base and J dropped 5 bases, with 9 bases sitting between them. CDR1 SEHNR and CDR2 FQNEAQ come from the germline V gene (reference sequence).

The rearrangement joins TRBV12-3 or TRBV12-4 to TRBJ2-2; no firm D call. V was clipped by 6 bases and J by 0 bases, with 8 bases between them. The CDR3 loop spans 14 amino acids. The chain's CDR3 is CASRTAANTGELFF. CDR3 sequence (DNA): TGTGCCAGCAGGACGGCAGCGAACACCGGGGAGCTGTTTTTT.

The chain recombines TRBV20-1 with TRBJ2-1, with 12 bases aligning to TRBD2. J was trimmed by 6 bases and V by 0 bases; bases with no gene match: 15. This CDR3 comprises 19 residues. In germline, CDR1 is DFQATT, CDR2 SNEGSKA (reference sequence). The chain's CDR3 is CSARDMASGGGGLLNEQFF. CDR3 DNA: TGCAGTGCTAGAGATATGGCTAGCGGGGGGGGCGGACTACTCAATGAGCAGTTCTTC.

The chain recombines TRBV29-1 with TRBJ2-3; D gene unclear. The CDR3 spans 15 residues. Germline CDR1 SQVTM, CDR2 ANQGSEA. V lost 2 bases and J 0 bases, leaving 12 bases between the germline ends. The CDR3 DNA sequence: TGCAGCGTTGAAACTGGAGAGACGAGCACAGATACGCAGTATTTT. Translating gives CSVETGETSTDTQYF.

This clonotype was seen a handful of times. The chain is built from TRBV7-8 and TRBJ2-7; 9 nucleotides match TRBD1. This CDR3 has 14 residues. V shed 3 bases, J shed 7 bases, and the junction held 7 bases outside the gene matches. The germline V gene has CDR1 SGHVS and CDR2 FQNEAQ. The DNA for the CDR3 is TGTGCCAGCAGCTTTGGACAGGGGACTGGGGAGCAGTACTTC. Its protein product is CASSFGQGTGEQYF.

This clonotype was detected only a few times. This sequence joins TRBV4-2 and TRBJ2-1, with 10 bases aligning to TRBD2. CDR1 is LGHNA, CDR2 YNFKEQ, per germline. This CDR3 is built from 17 residues. V lost 0 bases, J lost 8 bases, and 10 bases stayed unmatched. DNA of the CDR3: TGTGCCAGCAGCCAAGATTCGAGCGGGGGGGCCTCGGATGAGCAGTTCTTC. It is translated as CASSQDSSGGASDEQFF.

This clonotype was observed a few times. V usage is TRBV7-2 and J usage is TRBJ2-1; the match to TRBD2 covers 11 bases. The CDR3 contains 13 residues. The trim removed 8 bases at V and 9 bases at J, leaving 6 bases unmatched. Germline CDR1 reads SGHTA; CDR2 reads FQGNSA. The CDR3 sequence: CASRLAGGGEQFF. CDR3 sequence (DNA): TGTGCCAGCCGGCTAGCGGGGGGTGGTGAGCAGTTCTTC.

A few counts support this clonotype. The chain joins TRBV28 to TRBJ2-7; 8 bases align to TRBD1. The V and J ends lost 7 bases and 0 bases, in that order; junction bases with no gene match: 11. CDR3 length: 16 residues. CDR1 MDHEN and CDR2 SYDVKM come from the germline V gene. CDR3 protein: CASIYGEDRASYEQYF. The CDR3 DNA sequence: TGTGCCAGCATTTACGGTGAGGACAGGGCCTCCTACGAGCAGTACTTC.

This chain uses TRBV7-9 with TRBJ2-1; 9 bases fit TRBD1. CDR3 length: 14 residues. The trim removed 1 base at V and 10 bases at J, leaving 5 bases unmatched. Looked up from germline, CDR1 is SEHNR and CDR2 is FQNEAQ (reference sequence). In DNA, the CDR3 is TGTGCCAGCAGCTTAGAGCGGACAGGGGTCGAGCAGTTCTTC. It specifies CASSLERTGVEQFF.

This rearrangement joins TRBV6-1 to TRBJ2-7; D not certain. Germline CDR1 MNHNS, CDR2 SASEGT. V was trimmed by 8 bases and J by 6 bases, leaving 20 bases between them. The CDR3 is 14 amino acids. CDR3 sequence reads: CASCLGPVLGEQYF. For the CDR3, the DNA is TGTGCCAGCTGCCTGGGCCCGGTTTTAGGCGAGCAGTACTTC.

This clonotype appeared a few times. The chain combines TRBV12-3 or TRBV12-4 with TRBJ2-1; 7 bases align to TRBD1. J lost 0 bases, V lost 6 bases, and 8 bases had no gene match. CDR3 length: 16 residues. The CDR3 loop is CASRSPGQLSYNEQFF. The CDR3 nucleotides read TGTGCCAGCAGATCCCCGGGACAGCTCTCCTACAATGAGCAGTTCTTC.

The chain recombines TRBV11-2 with TRBJ2-2; 8 bases map to TRBD2. In germline, CDR1 is SGHAT, CDR2 FQNNGV. CDR3 length equals 16 residues. J gave up 7 bases and V 3 bases, and 10 bases lay outside the gene matches. DNA for the CDR3: TGTGCCAGCAGCTTTCTCTTAGCGGGGAGAGGCGGGGAGCTGTTTTTT. It is translated as CASSFLLAGRGGELFF.

The chain has TRBV12-3 or TRBV12-4 and TRBJ1-4; D not resolved. The CDR3 extends over 15 amino acids. The V gene lost 3 bases and the J gene lost 1 base, with 9 bases spanning the gap. CDR3 coding DNA: TGTGCCAGCAGTTTTCTGGAATTAACTAATGAAAAACTGTTTTTT. Protein product: CASSFLELTNEKLFF.

This clonotype was seen only a few times. The V call is TRBV29-1, the J call TRBJ2-1; possible D gene TRBD2, 7 bases. The V end lost 4 bases, the J end lost 10 bases, and 8 bases lay between the germline ends. The CDR3 extends over 10 amino acids. Per germline, CDR1 SQVTM and CDR2 ANQGSEA. Here the CDR3 reads CSVGGGEQFF. In DNA form, the CDR3 reads TGCAGCGTTGGGGGGGGCGAGCAGTTCTTC.

The chain recombines TRBV9 with TRBJ2-3, with 7 bases fitting TRBD2. The CDR3 consists of 17 residues. V lost 6 bases and J lost 1; bases outside the gene matches: 14. Germline CDR1 is SGDLS and CDR2 is YYNGEE. The CDR3 region is CASNEDGGGTGTDTQYF. CDR3 nucleotide sequence: TGTGCCAGCAACGAGGATGGCGGGGGAACCGGCACAGATACGCAGTATTTT.

The J gene is TRBJ2-7, the V gene TRBV5-1, with D hard to call. V was clipped by 3 bases and J by 6 bases, with 10 bases between them. CDR1 is SGHRS and CDR2 is YFSETQ in the germline V gene. The CDR3 totals 12 residues. The CDR3 nucleotides are TGCGCCAGCAGCTCGTTGGCTGCCGAGCAGTACTTC. Translated: CASSSLAAEQYF.

V gene TRBV7-3 combines with J gene TRBJ2-3, with D possibly matching TRBD1 (7 bases). CDR3 length: 16 amino acids. Trimming cost V 0 bases and J 1 base, with 11 bases left between them. Looked up from germline, CDR1 is SGHTA and CDR2 is FQGTGA. The CDR3 region has the DNA TGTGCCAGCAGCTTAACAGGCGGGACAGGCACAGATACGCAGTATTTT. As protein: CASSLTGGTGTDTQYF.